A selection of T cell receptor beta chains follows, all from one sample in a study of blood T cell repertoires in COVID-19. TCRdb's copy holds only in-frame clones and misses some; the assay was immunoSEQ multiplex PCR. The table has 250,000 to 300,000 clones, roughly 81% seen once; the top ten hold under 7%. The specimen sequenced was PBMCs or T cells enriched from blood (not recorded which). These receptors were collected from a woman between 50 and 59 years old who had been exposed to COVID-19. The CDR3 runs from the conserved cysteine through the conserved F or W. D genes are given only for firm matches. Size is stated for part of the rows, as once, few or many counts, or as a class when the clone is expanded.

TRBD1	TRBV12-5	.	15	TRBJ1-4	CASGSSQGWSEKLFF	TGTGCTAGTGGTTCCTCACAGGGGTGGAGTGAAAAACTGTTTTTT
.	TRBV5-5	.	15	TRBJ1-1	CASSLVRTVNTEAFF	TGTGCCAGCAGCTTGGTTCGGACAGTGAACACTGAAGCTTTCTTT
TRBD2	TRBV9	.	15	TRBJ2-1	CASSLTSGGYNEQFF	TGTGCCAGCAGCCTTACTAGCGGAGGTTACAATGAGCAGTTCTTC
.	TRBV28	.	14	TRBJ1-4	CASSSTGNDEKLFF	TGTGCCAGCAGTTCCACAGGGAATGATGAAAAACTGTTTTTT
TRBD1	TRBV29-1	once	10	TRBJ1-2	CSAGDRVGTF	TGCAGCGCCGGGGACAGGGTTGGAACCTTC
TRBD1	TRBV13	.	16	TRBJ1-1	CASSPRTGKSITEAFF	TGTGCCAGCAGCCCCCGGACAGGCAAGAGTATCACTGAAGCTTTCTTT
.	TRBV7-2	once	14	TRBJ1-2	CASSPAATNYGYTF	TGTGCCAGCAGCCCTGCGGCTACTAACTATGGCTACACCTTC
TRBD1	TRBV6-4	once	15	TRBJ1-2	CASSWTGSDTNGYTF	TGTGCCAGCAGTTGGACAGGGTCGGACACGAATGGCTACACCTTC
.	TRBV11-3	.	15	TRBJ2-3	CAGGTGVSRTDTQYF	TGTGCCGGGGGTACGGGGGTTTCCCGCACAGATACGCAGTATTTT
TRBD1	TRBV9	.	15	TRBJ2-7	CASSPSGGQGYEQYF	TGTGCCAGCAGCCCCTCAGGGGGACAAGGCTACGAGCAGTACTTC
.	TRBV7-9	.	15	TRBJ1-2	CASSPRQREDYGYTF	TGTGCCAGCAGCCCTCGACAGAGGGAGGACTATGGCTACACCTTC
.	TRBV2	.	12	TRBJ1-5	CASTLADQPQHF	TGTGCCAGCACCCTAGCCGATCAGCCCCAGCATTTT
TRBD1	TRBV4-2	.	13	TRBJ1-5	CASSPGQVQPQHF	TGTGCCAGCAGCCCAGGACAGGTCCAGCCCCAGCATTTT
.	TRBV28	.	13	TRBJ1-1	CASRIGGNTEAFF	TGTGCCAGCAGAATAGGGGGGAACACTGAAGCTTTCTTT
.	TRBV5-6	.	13	TRBJ1-1	CASSLERETEAFF	TGTGCCAGCAGCTTGGAAAGGGAGACTGAAGCTTTCTTT
.	TRBV7-2	.	15	TRBJ2-7	CASSSRPSSLYEQYF	TGTGCCAGCAGCTCCCGGCCCAGTAGCCTCTACGAGCAGTACTTC
TRBD1	TRBV5-4	.	13	TRBJ2-2	CAPGTGNTGELFF	TGTGCTCCCGGGACAGGGAACACCGGGGAGCTGTTTTTT
TRBD1	TRBV7-9	.	16	TRBJ2-1	CASSTPPGQGSGEQFF	TGTGCCAGCAGCACCCCCCCGGGACAGGGTTCGGGTGAGCAGTTCTTC
.	TRBV5-6	.	14	TRBJ1-3	CASSLIGGQNTIYF	TGTGCCAGCAGCCTTATCGGGGGGCAAAACACCATATATTTT
TRBD1	TRBV25-1	.	13	TRBJ1-1	CASSALQGSGAFF	TGTGCCAGCAGTGCGTTACAGGGGTCAGGAGCTTTCTTT
TRBD2	TRBV28	.	14	TRBJ2-7	CASSFPTSGGAEYF	TGTGCCAGCAGTTTCCCGACTAGCGGGGGGGCGGAGTACTTC
TRBD1	TRBV9	.	15	TRBJ2-1	CASSGGQGGYNEQFF	TGTGCCAGCAGCGGCGGACAGGGCGGCTACAATGAGCAGTTCTTC
.	TRBV7-9	once	13	TRBJ1-1	CASSPPGDTEAFF	TGTGCCAGCAGCCCCCCGGGGGATACTGAAGCTTTCTTT
TRBD1	TRBV28	.	16	TRBJ1-1	CASSGWTGFANTEAFF	TGTGCCAGCAGTGGGTGGACAGGGTTCGCGAACACTGAAGCTTTCTTT
.	TRBV18	.	13	TRBJ1-1	CASSLLEGQEAFF	TGTGCCAGCTCACTACTGGAAGGACAGGAAGCTTTCTTT
.	TRBV6-5	.	14	TRBJ1-1	CASSWGRENTEAFF	TGTGCCAGCAGTTGGGGCAGGGAGAACACTGAAGCTTTCTTT
TRBD1	TRBV6-4	.	16	TRBJ1-2	CASSGGGDRLNYGYTF	TGTGCCAGCAGTGGAGGTGGGGACAGACTTAACTATGGCTACACCTTC
.	TRBV28	.	14	TRBJ1-4	CASSLQDFNEKLFF	TGTGCCAGCAGTCTCCAGGACTTTAATGAAAAACTGTTTTTT
.	TRBV30	few	14	TRBJ2-3	CAWSTGMGTDTQYF	TGTGCCTGGAGTACAGGGATGGGCACAGATACGCAGTATTTT
TRBD2	TRBV2	.	17	TRBJ2-2	CASIPTLAGGGTGELFF	TGTGCCAGCATTCCGACTCTAGCGGGGGGCGGGACCGGGGAGCTGTTTTTT
TRBD2	TRBV14	.	14	TRBJ2-7	CASSQRGGRYEQYF	TGTGCCAGCAGCCAACGGGGGGGACGATACGAGCAGTACTTC
.	TRBV6-1	.	19	TRBJ1-6	CASSEAPQGRGRFNSPLHF	TGTGCCAGCAGTGAAGCCCCTCAAGGCAGAGGGCGTTTTAATTCACCCCTCCACTTT
.	TRBV5-1	.	16	TRBJ1-1	CASSLVSAGADTEAFF	TGCGCCAGCAGCTTGGTATCCGCAGGGGCGGACACTGAAGCTTTCTTT
.	TRBV27	.	15	TRBJ1-2	CASSPDRDANYGYTF	TGTGCCAGCAGTCCAGACAGAGATGCTAACTATGGCTACACCTTC
.	TRBV7-2	.	14	TRBJ1-1	CASSRGGRDTEAFF	TGTGCCAGCAGCCGTGGGGGGAGGGACACTGAAGCTTTCTTT
TRBD1	TRBV30	once	15	TRBJ1-3	CAWTSTGGLGNTIYF	TGTGCCTGGACCTCGACAGGGGGTCTCGGAAACACCATATATTTT
.	TRBV27	once	13	TRBJ2-3	CASSFYSGDTQYF	TGTGCCAGCAGTTTTTATTCGGGAGATACGCAGTATTTT
TRBD2	TRBV4-1	.	17	TRBJ2-1	CASSQEGTSGGANEQFF	TGCGCCAGCAGCCAAGAAGGTACTAGCGGGGGGGCCAATGAGCAGTTCTTC
.	TRBV5-5	.	12	TRBJ1-1	CASRKDSIEAFF	TGTGCCAGCAGAAAGGACAGCATTGAAGCTTTCTTT
TRBD1	TRBV4-3	.	16	TRBJ2-3	CASSQEGTGATDTQYF	TGCGCCAGCAGCCAAGAAGGGACAGGAGCGACCGATACGCAGTATTTT
TRBD1	TRBV19	.	15	TRBJ1-1	CASRSDTGGRTEAFF	TGTGCCAGTAGATCCGATACAGGGGGCCGGACTGAAGCTTTCTTT
.	TRBV5-1	.	14	TRBJ1-2	CASSLSRGLDGYTF	TGCGCCAGCAGCTTGTCCCGGGGTTTGGATGGCTACACCTTC
TRBD2	TRBV4-3	.	17	TRBJ2-7	CASSQDGLAGGVYEQYF	TGCGCCAGCAGCCAAGACGGACTAGCGGGGGGCGTCTACGAGCAGTACTTC
.	TRBV4-3	.	15	TRBJ2-5	CASSQDLARGETQYF	TGCGCCAGCAGCCAAGATCTAGCAAGAGGAGAGACCCAGTACTTC
.	TRBV4-1	.	14	TRBJ2-7	CASSHGRGDYEQYF	TGCGCCAGCAGCCACGGGCGGGGCGACTACGAGCAGTACTTC
TRBD1	TRBV7-2	.	14	TRBJ2-7	CASSFRQGGNEQYF	TGTGCCAGCAGCTTTCGACAGGGGGGAAACGAGCAGTACTTC
.	TRBV7-6	.	12	TRBJ2-5	CASSLYQETQYF	TGTGCCAGCAGCCTTTACCAAGAGACCCAGTACTTC
.	TRBV19	.	12	TRBJ1-2	CASSTLQGGYTF	TGTGCCAGTAGTACCTTACAGGGAGGCTACACCTTC